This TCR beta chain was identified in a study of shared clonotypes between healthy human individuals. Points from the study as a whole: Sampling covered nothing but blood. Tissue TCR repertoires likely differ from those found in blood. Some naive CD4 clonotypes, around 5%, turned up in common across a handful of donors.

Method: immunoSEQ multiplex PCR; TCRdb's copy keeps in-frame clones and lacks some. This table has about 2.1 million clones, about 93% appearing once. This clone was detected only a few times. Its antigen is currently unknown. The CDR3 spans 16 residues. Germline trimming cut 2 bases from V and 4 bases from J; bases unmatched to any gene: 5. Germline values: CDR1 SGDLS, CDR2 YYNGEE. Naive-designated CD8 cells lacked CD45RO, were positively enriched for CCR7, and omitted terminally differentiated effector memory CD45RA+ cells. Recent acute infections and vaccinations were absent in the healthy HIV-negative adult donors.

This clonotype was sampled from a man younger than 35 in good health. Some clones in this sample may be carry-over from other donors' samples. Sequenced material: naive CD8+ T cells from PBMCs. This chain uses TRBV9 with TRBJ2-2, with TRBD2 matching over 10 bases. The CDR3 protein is CASSVVVAGGTGELFF. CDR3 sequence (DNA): TGTGCCAGCAGCGTTGTTGTAGCGGGAGGCACCGGGGAGCTGTTTTTT.